These 26 T cell receptor beta chains came from one sample sequenced in a study of cytomegalovirus exposure and HLA in healthy donors. Clones were read by immunoSEQ multiplex PCR, and TCRdb kept only the in-frame ones, dropping some. This table has around 70,000 clones, approximately 94% appearing once. The sequenced sample was PBMCs. These receptors were obtained from a woman under 30 in good health and CMV-seronegative.

J is TRBJ1-3 and V is TRBV9; TRBD1 aligns across 7 bases. The junction had 8 bases not matched to a gene; V was cut back by 2 bases and J by 3 bases. The CDR3 spans 16 residues. Germline V gene lookup returns CDR1 SGDLS and CDR2 YYNGEE. The chain's CDR3 is CASSVVPGTVGNTIYF. In DNA, the CDR3 is TGTGCCAGCAGCGTGGTACCCGGGACAGTTGGAAACACCATATATTTT. The variable domain in full, completed from reference TRBV9 and TRBJ1-3, reads DSGVTQTPKHLITATGQRVTLRCSPRSGDLSVYWYQQSLDQGLQFLIQYYNGEERAKGNILERFSAQQFPDLHSELNLSSLELGDSALYFCASSVVPGTVGNTIYFGEGSWLTVV.

J is TRBJ1-1 and V is TRBV7-9, with D maybe TRBD1 (5 bases). V shed 2 bases and J shed 1 base, with 14 bases lying between them. CDR1 and CDR2 (germline): SEHNR, FQNEAQ (reference sequence). The CDR3 runs to 16 residues. The CDR3: CASSLRRGVGNTEAFF. As DNA, the CDR3 is TGTGCCAGCAGCTTAAGGAGGGGAGTAGGGAACACTGAAGCTTTCTTT.

V and J are TRBV5-8 and TRBJ2-7; 8 bases agree with TRBD1. After removal of 2 bases from V and 4 bases from J, the junction contained 2 bases not matched to a gene. Germline V gene lookup returns CDR1 SGHTS and CDR2 YDEGEE. The CDR3 contains 13 residues. The CDR3 DNA sequence: TGTGCCAGCAGCTTTTACAGGGGGTACGAGCAGTACTTC. The encoded protein is CASSFYRGYEQYF.

The chain joins TRBV5-5 to TRBJ1-5; tentatively, D is TRBD1 (5 bases). Germline V gene data show CDR1 as SGHKS and CDR2 as YYEKEE (reference sequence). The V end lost 0 bases, the J end lost 8 bases, and 12 bases lay between the germline ends. This CDR3 comprises 14 residues. The CDR3 coding sequence is TGTGCCAGCAGCTTGGCAGGGAACGATAAGCCCCAGCATTTT. This codes for CASSLAGNDKPQHF.

Concerning this clone itself: At one boundary the junction diverges from the germline segment, which might be a read error. The chain uses TRBV7-7 and TRBJ2-1; tentatively, D is TRBD2 (5 bases). CDR1 and CDR2 from the germline V gene are SSHAT and FNYEAQ (reference sequence). CDR3 size: 17 residues. In DNA, the CDR3 is TGTGCTAGCAGCTCCGGGTCTGGCAGGCGAGGGTACAATGAGCAGTTCTTC. Protein: CASSSGSGRRGYNEQFF.

The rearrangement joins TRBV9 to TRBJ1-2; D is undetermined. Trimming cost V 1 base and J 3 bases, with 7 bases left between them. This CDR3 spans 13 amino acids. Germline loops: CDR1 SGDLS, CDR2 YYNGEE. DNA for the CDR3: TGTGCCAGCAGCGTACGAGTGGACTATGGCTACACCTTC. Translation gives CASSVRVDYGYTF.

The chain recombines TRBV7-2 with TRBJ2-7; 11 bases match TRBD2. The CDR3 covers 15 residues. The germline V gene has CDR1 SGHTA and CDR2 FQGNSA. V gave up 3 bases and J gave up 3 bases; unmatched junction bases: 4. CDR3 residues: CASSLNSGGVYEQYF. The CDR3 DNA reads as TGTGCCAGCAGCTTGAATAGCGGGGGGGTCTACGAGCAGTACTTC.

The chain uses TRBV27 and TRBJ1-1; tentative D call: TRBD1 (5 bases). Looked up from germline, CDR1 is MNHEY and CDR2 is SMNVEV (reference sequence). CDR3 length equals 13 residues. V was trimmed by 6 bases and J by 1 base, leaving 9 bases between them. The CDR3 loop reads CASRGGKNTEAFF. DNA of the CDR3: TGTGCCAGCAGGGGGGGGAAGAACACTGAAGCTTTCTTT.

In its sample, this clone was seen once. The rearrangement links TRBV7-8 to TRBJ1-6; 7 positions agree with TRBD1. Per the germline V gene, CDR1 is SGHVS and CDR2 is FQNEAQ. V lost 2 bases, J lost 4 bases, and 5 bases stayed unmatched. The CDR3 contains 16 residues. This CDR3 is CASSLSAGQYNSPLHF. CDR3 nucleotide sequence: TGTGCCAGCAGCTTAAGTGCGGGACAGTATAATTCACCCCTCCACTTT.

The rearrangement uses TRBV6-5 and TRBJ2-3; D call uncertain. Germline assignment: CDR1 MNHEY and CDR2 SVGAGI. V gave up 0 bases and J gave up 2 bases, with 9 bases separating them. The CDR3 is 15 amino acids. The CDR3 region is CASSYSQLNTDTQYF. In DNA form, the CDR3 reads TGTGCCAGCAGTTACTCCCAGTTAAACACAGATACGCAGTATTTT.

The V gene is TRBV9, the J gene TRBJ1-3; TRBD1 matches at 7 bases. Germline V lookup: CDR1 SGDLS, CDR2 YYNGEE. V lost 0 bases and J lost 0; bases outside the gene matches: 3. This CDR3 has 16 amino acids. The CDR3 loop reads CASSVGGTDSGNTIYF. The DNA for the CDR3 is TGTGCCAGCAGCGTAGGAGGGACAGACTCTGGAAACACCATATATTTT.

This clone was counted between two and nine times. The chain couples TRBV7-6 to TRBJ1-1, with TRBD1 matching over 7 bases. CDR3 length: 15 amino acids. The J segment lost 5 bases and the V segment lost 3 bases, leaving 9 bases of the junction unmatched. Looked up from germline, CDR1 is SGHVS and CDR2 is FNYEAQ. The CDR3 protein is CASSLGRRGATEAFF. CDR3 nucleotides: TGTGCCAGCAGCTTGGGTCGCAGGGGGGCGACTGAAGCTTTCTTT.

The J gene is TRBJ2-5, the V gene TRBV7-2, with D perhaps TRBD2 (5 bases). The V end was cut by 2 bases, the J end by 2 bases, with 15 bases between. Per germline, CDR1 SGHTA and CDR2 FQGNSA. The CDR3 extends over 16 amino acids. The CDR3 spells CASSLNAGNGQETQYF. The CDR3 DNA sequence: TGTGCCAGCAGCTTAAATGCCGGGAACGGACAAGAGACCCAGTACTTC.

The chain recombines TRBV23-1 with TRBJ2-1, with no clear D. TRBV23-1 counts as an open reading frame of uncertain function. The CDR3 length is 17 residues. Trimming cost V 2 bases and J 0 bases, with 14 bases left between them. The CDR3 DNA reads TGCGCCAGCAGTCAACGTAGACCGAGGAGCTCCTACAATGAGCAGTTCTTC. It codes for CASSQRRPRSSYNEQFF.

Only one count was recorded for this clone. The gene calls are TRBV5-4 and TRBJ1-1; D uncertain. Germline V lookup: CDR1 SGHNT, CDR2 YYREEE (reference sequence). V was pared by 2 bases and J by 2 bases, with 7 bases between. The CDR3 totals 13 residues. CDR3 protein: CASSLAQNTEAFF. As DNA, the CDR3 is TGTGCCAGCAGCTTAGCCCAAAACACTGAAGCTTTCTTT.

This rearrangement joins TRBV6-4 to TRBJ2-3, with 10 bases aligning to TRBD2. The CDR3 runs 16 residues. J was trimmed by 1 base and V by 3 bases; bases with no gene match: 4. Looked up from germline, CDR1 is MRHNA and CDR2 is SNTAGT. The chain's CDR3 is CASSEASGGGTDTQYF. In nucleotides, the CDR3 is TGTGCCAGCAGTGAGGCTAGCGGGGGAGGCACAGATACGCAGTATTTT.

The rearrangement joins TRBV19 to TRBJ1-6; D may be TRBD1 (6 bases). Germline assignment: CDR1 LNHDA and CDR2 SQIVND (reference sequence). Trimming shortened V by 5 bases and J by 4 bases, and 15 bases separated the two germline ends. There are 16 residues in the CDR3. Here the CDR3 reads CASSSNRVAYNSPLHF. The CDR3 nucleotides are TGTGCCAGTAGTTCAAACAGGGTGGCGTATAATTCACCCCTCCACTTT.

The CDR3 loop reads CASSRSHGLAGEETQYF. For the CDR3, the DNA is TGTGCCAGCAGCCGAAGCCATGGTCTAGCGGGGGAAGAGACCCAGTACTTC. The rearrangement links TRBV7-9 to TRBJ2-5, with 10 nucleotides matching TRBD2. The CDR3 has 17 residues. Germline CDR1 and CDR2: SEHNR and FQNEAQ (reference sequence). With 5 bases clipped from V and 3 bases from J, the junction kept 12 bases outside the gene matches.

The CDR3, as DNA: TGTGCCAGCAAACTGGGGGGACAGGGGGATGGCTACACCTTC. Amino acids: CASKLGGQGDGYTF. This sequence joins TRBV6-6 and TRBJ1-2; TRBD1 aligns across 11 bases. Trimming cost V 7 bases and J 6 bases; bases outside gene matches: 7. CDR1 and CDR2 (germline): MNHNY, SVGAGI (reference sequence). This CDR3 is built from 14 residues.

This chain connects TRBV30 to TRBJ2-2, with a tentative D call TRBD1 (5 bases). The V and J ends lost 6 bases and 2 bases respectively, with 13 bases between them. Germline lookup yields CDR1 GTSNPN and CDR2 SVGIG (reference sequence). The CDR3 length is 14 residues. The CDR3: CACTRTKNTGELFF. CDR3 bases: TGTGCCTGTACCCGGACAAAAAACACCGGGGAGCTGTTTTTT.

The rearrangement joins TRBV5-6 to TRBJ1-6; weak D call: TRBD1 (5 bases). The germline CDR1 and CDR2 sequences are SGHDT and YYEEEE. V lost 6 bases, J lost 5 bases, and 9 bases lay in between. The CDR3 is made up of 13 amino acids. Here the CDR3 DNA reads TGTGCCAGCAAGGGGCAGCATAATTCACCCCTCCACTTT. Its translation: CASKGQHNSPLHF.

This sequence joins TRBV7-2 and TRBJ2-2; the D is unclear. The CDR3 runs to 15 residues. V shed 2 bases and J shed 4 bases, with 11 bases lying between them. From germline, CDR1 is SGHTA and CDR2 FQGNSA. The CDR3 DNA reads as TGTGCCAGCAGCTTATTTATGGCGGTCACCGGGGAGCTGTTTTTT. Translation: CASSLFMAVTGELFF.

The rearrangement uses TRBV30 and TRBJ1-2, with D unresolved. The CDR3 totals 15 residues. V lost 1 base to trimming and J lost 1 base, with 13 bases between them. Germline lookup yields CDR1 GTSNPN and CDR2 SVGIG (reference sequence). The CDR3 is CAWSGPGRVNYGYTF. The CDR3 nucleotides read TGTGCCTGGAGTGGTCCTGGGAGAGTTAACTATGGCTACACCTTC.

The rearrangement uses TRBV9 and TRBJ2-5; possibly TRBD2 for D (6 bases). The germline V gene has CDR1 SGDLS and CDR2 YYNGEE. Trimming left V 0 bases short and J 5 bases short, with 11 bases between. There are 14 residues in the CDR3. The CDR3 nucleotides are TGTGCCAGCAGCGTAGGTGTAGGGAGGGAGACCCAGTACTTC. It encodes CASSVGVGRETQYF. Looking up the rest from reference TRBV9 and TRBJ2-5 gives the full variable domain: DSGVTQTPKHLITATGQRVTLRCSPRSGDLSVYWYQQSLDQGLQFLIQYYNGEERAKGNILERFSAQQFPDLHSELNLSSLELGDSALYFCASSVGVGRETQYFGPGTRLLVL.

This chain uses TRBV7-2 with TRBJ1-2; D unclear. Trimming cost V 5 bases and J 2 bases, with 12 bases left between them. CDR1 and CDR2 from the germline V gene are SGHTA and FQGNSA. The CDR3 is 14 residues long. Here the CDR3 DNA reads TGTGCCAGCAGCGCACGCGGAATGAACTATGGCTACACCTTC. Protein product: CASSARGMNYGYTF. Combining the CDR3 with reference TRBV7-2 and TRBJ1-2 gives the whole variable domain GAGVSQSPSNKVTEKGKDVELRCDPISGHTALYWYRQSLGQGLEFLIYFQGNSAPDKSGLPSDRFSAERTGGSVSTLTIQRTQQEDSAVYLCASSARGMNYGYTFGSGTRLTVV.

The CDR3 is CASSPGTGGYEQYF. DNA of the CDR3: TGTGCCAGCTCACCCGGGACAGGTGGCTACGAGCAGTACTTC. J is TRBJ2-7 and V is TRBV18, with 8 bases lining up with TRBD1. The CDR3 is 14 residues long. The V segment lost 3 bases and the J segment 3 bases; nucleotides outside the gene matches: 4. The germline V gene encodes CDR1 KGHSH and CDR2 LQKENI.